This T cell receptor (beta chain) was sequenced in a study of control samples from healthy donors and cancer patients. The V gene lost 11 bases and the J gene lost 4 bases, with 9 bases spanning the gap. This CDR3 is 11 amino acids long. Germline CDR1 KGHSH, CDR2 LQKENI. Sequencing used immunoSEQ multiplex PCR; TCRdb keeps in-frame clones, though not all of them. The table records about 190,000 clones, 91% of them present only once. This sequence joins TRBV18 and TRBJ1-3; D unresolved. The specimen sequenced was blood. This receptor was obtained from a young man in good health. This CDR3 reads CAVPSGNTIYF. The CDR3 region has the DNA TGTGCCGTCCCTTCGGGAAACACCATATATTTT.